The 15 T cell receptor beta chains presented below share a single source sample, sequenced in a study of shared clonotypes between healthy human individuals. Using immunoSEQ multiplex PCR, the repertoire was profiled, and TCRdb retains in-frame clones only, with some absent. The sample records around 480,000 clones, about 80% being singletons. Sequencing input: PBMCs. The receptors originated from a woman aged 40-49 years in good health. Some clones in this sample may be carry-over from other donors' samples.

Concerning this clone itself: Other DNA sequences within the sample encode an identical CDR3. The chain joins TRBV5-1 to TRBJ2-5; 9 nucleotides match TRBD1. The CDR3 loop spans 13 amino acids. The V segment lost 4 bases and the J segment 4 bases; nucleotides outside the gene matches: 2. CDR1 is SGHRS and CDR2 is YFSETQ in the germline V gene. DNA for the CDR3: TGCGCCAGCAGCCTGACAGGGGGAGAGACCCAGTACTTC. It is translated as CASSLTGGETQYF.

This rearrangement joins TRBV6-5 to TRBJ2-7; D call uncertain. The CDR3 runs to 14 residues. The germline V gene encodes CDR1 MNHEY and CDR2 SVGAGI. Between the trimmed V and J ends, which lost 8 bases and 0 bases, there was a span of 14 bases. The CDR3 reads CASYPGGSSYEQYF. Written as DNA, the CDR3 is TGTGCCAGCTATCCCGGCGGATCCTCCTACGAGCAGTACTTC.

V gene TRBV6-6 combines with J gene TRBJ2-2, with D unclear. The ends were cut back, 5 bases at V and 0 bases at J, with 13 bases in the middle. This CDR3 is 16 amino acids long. Germline CDR1 MNHNY, CDR2 SVGAGI (reference sequence). The CDR3 region is CASSPNGWANTGELFF. The CDR3 coding sequence is TGTGCCAGCAGTCCAAACGGGTGGGCGAACACCGGGGAGCTGTTTTTT.

The rearrangement uses TRBV5-4 and TRBJ2-3; no reliable D call. CDR3 size: 12 residues. Germline V gives CDR1 SGHNT, CDR2 YYREEE (reference sequence). V lost 1 base and J 4 bases, leaving 4 bases between the germline ends. The CDR3 DNA is TGTGCCAGCAGCTTGTCTGCAGATACGCAGTATTTT. Encoded protein: CASSLSADTQYF.

This rearrangement joins TRBV19 to TRBJ2-3; 8 bases map to TRBD2. V lost 8 bases, J lost 2 bases, and 6 bases stayed unmatched. Germline CDR1 reads LNHDA; CDR2 reads SQIVND (reference sequence). This CDR3 comprises 14 residues. The CDR3 loop reads CASSAGAFTDTQYF. DNA of the CDR3: TGTGCCAGTTCAGCGGGAGCATTCACAGATACGCAGTATTTT.

The chain is built from TRBV30 and TRBJ2-5; 9 bases are shared with TRBD1. The CDR3 length is 14 residues. CDR1 and CDR2 from the germline V gene are GTSNPN and SVGIG (reference sequence). J gave up 6 bases and V 1 base, and 6 bases lay outside the gene matches. The CDR3: CAWSGGTGPKTQYF. The CDR3 bases are TGTGCCTGGAGTGGAGGGACAGGGCCAAAGACCCAGTACTTC.

The rearrangement links TRBV5-1 to TRBJ2-1, with a tentative D call TRBD2 (8 bases). Trimming took off 4 bases at V and 5 bases at J, with 25 bases between the two ends. Germline assignment: CDR1 SGHRS and CDR2 YFSETQ. The CDR3 runs to 18 residues. The CDR3 reads CASSPLTGSVAGHNEQFF. The CDR3, as DNA: TGCGCCAGCAGCCCTTTGACAGGGTCGGTAGCGGGGCACAATGAGCAGTTCTTC. Looking up the rest from reference TRBV5-1 and TRBJ2-1 gives the full variable domain: KAGVTQTPRYLIKTRGQQVTLSCSPISGHRSVSWYQQTPGQGLQFLFEYFSETQRNKGNFPGRFSGRQFSNSRSEMNVSTLELGDSALYLCASSPLTGSVAGHNEQFFGPGTRLTVL.

J is TRBJ1-5 and V is TRBV19; no clear D. Germline CDR1 is LNHDA and CDR2 is SQIVND (reference sequence). The ends were cut back, 6 bases at V and 4 bases at J, with 7 bases in the middle. The CDR3 covers 12 residues. The CDR3: CASRSLNQPQHF. CDR3 nucleotides: TGTGCCAGTAGGAGCCTAAATCAGCCCCAGCATTTT.

DNA for the CDR3: TGTGCCAGCAGGACTCTGGGACAGGGGGCTTGGGAGACCCAGTACTTC. It encodes CASRTLGQGAWETQYF. The chain employs TRBV27 and TRBJ2-5, with 12 bases matching TRBD1. The CDR3 loop spans 16 amino acids. Germline V lookup: CDR1 MNHEY, CDR2 SMNVEV (reference sequence). V gave up 6 bases and J gave up 5 bases; unmatched junction bases: 10.

The chain couples TRBV6-6 to TRBJ2-3, with D hard to call. Germline lookup yields CDR1 MNHNY and CDR2 SVGAGI (reference sequence). V shed 2 bases and J shed 2 bases, with 8 bases lying between them. The length of the CDR3 is 14 residues. The CDR3 region is CASSYIRVTDTQYF. CDR3 sequence (DNA): TGTGCCAGCAGTTACATTCGGGTCACAGATACGCAGTATTTT.

This clone has a single count. J is TRBJ2-1 and V is TRBV9; perhaps TRBD2 as D (6 bases). Trimming cost V 3 bases and J 4 bases, with 23 bases left between them. Per germline, CDR1 SGDLS and CDR2 YYNGEE. The CDR3 runs 18 residues. The CDR3 DNA is TGTGCCAGCAGCGACCCCACGGGACTCCTAAACTATTACAATGAGCAGTTCTTC. It specifies CASSDPTGLLNYYNEQFF.

This clone was seen more than once but under ten times. A far larger clone lies a single base away; this is likely a read error. This chain joins TRBV28 and TRBJ2-3; TRBD2 matches 9 bases. Losses at the gene ends were 5 bases for V and 1 base for J; bases not matched to a gene: 4. CDR3 length: 15 amino acids. From germline, CDR1 is MDHEN and CDR2 SYDVKM. DNA for the CDR3: TGTGCCAGCAGTGGGGCGGGAGGGGGCACAGATACGCAGTATTTT. Its translation is CASSGAGGGTDTQYF.

This chain connects TRBV9 to TRBJ2-3, with 8 bases aligning to TRBD2. Germline CDR1 reads SGDLS; CDR2 reads YYNGEE. The CDR3 has 15 residues. With V trimmed by 5 bases and J by 8 bases, 13 bases remained unmatched. CDR3 bases: TGTGCCAGCAGTAGCGGGGCGGGAGAGGTGGTTACGCAGTATTTT. Amino acids: CASSSGAGEVVTQYF.

Concerning this clone: Compared with germline, one end of the junction differs, possibly owing to a read error. The CDR3 loop reads CASSQERGLYQAF. The CDR3 nucleotides read TGTGCCAGCAGCCAAGAGAGGGGACTTTACCAGGCCTTC. The chain carries TRBV4-2 and TRBJ1-2; the D gene is possibly TRBD1 (5 bases). CDR3 length equals 13 residues. Per the germline V gene, CDR1 is LGHNA and CDR2 is YNFKEQ.

This rearrangement joins TRBV28 to TRBJ2-1, with D possibly matching TRBD1 (6 bases). CDR1 is MDHEN, CDR2 SYDVKM, per germline. This CDR3 has 11 residues. V lost 3 bases to trimming and J lost 10 bases, with 7 bases between them. The CDR3 is CASSFGQEQFF. CDR3 sequence (DNA): TGTGCCAGCAGTTTCGGACAGGAGCAGTTCTTC.